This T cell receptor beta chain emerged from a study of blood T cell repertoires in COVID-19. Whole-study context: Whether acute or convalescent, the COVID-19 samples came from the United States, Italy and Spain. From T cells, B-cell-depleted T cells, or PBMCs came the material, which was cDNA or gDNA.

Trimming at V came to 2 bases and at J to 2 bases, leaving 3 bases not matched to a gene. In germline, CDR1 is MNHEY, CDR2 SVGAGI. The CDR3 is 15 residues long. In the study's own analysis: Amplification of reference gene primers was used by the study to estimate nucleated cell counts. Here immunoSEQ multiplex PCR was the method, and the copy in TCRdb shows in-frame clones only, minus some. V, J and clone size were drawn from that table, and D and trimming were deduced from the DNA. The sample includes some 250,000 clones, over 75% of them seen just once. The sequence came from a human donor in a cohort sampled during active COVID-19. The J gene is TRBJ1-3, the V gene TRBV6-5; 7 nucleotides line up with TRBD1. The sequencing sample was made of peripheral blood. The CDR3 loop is CASSYLQGAGNTIYF. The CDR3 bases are TGTGCCAGCAGTTACCTCCAGGGGGCTGGAAACACCATATATTTT.